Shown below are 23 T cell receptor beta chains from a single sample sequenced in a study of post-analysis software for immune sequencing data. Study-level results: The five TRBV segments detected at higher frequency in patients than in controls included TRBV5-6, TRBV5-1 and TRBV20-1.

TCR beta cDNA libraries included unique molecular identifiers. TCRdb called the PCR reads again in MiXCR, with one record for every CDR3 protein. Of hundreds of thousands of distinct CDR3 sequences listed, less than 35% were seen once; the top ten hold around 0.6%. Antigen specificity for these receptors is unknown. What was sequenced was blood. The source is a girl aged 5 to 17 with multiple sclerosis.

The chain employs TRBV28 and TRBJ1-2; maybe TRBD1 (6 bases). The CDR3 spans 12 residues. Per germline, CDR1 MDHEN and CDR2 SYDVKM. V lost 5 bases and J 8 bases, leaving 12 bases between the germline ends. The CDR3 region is CASSTGPGGYTF. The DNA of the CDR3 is TGTGCCAGCAGTACAGGGCCGGGGGGCTACACCTTC.

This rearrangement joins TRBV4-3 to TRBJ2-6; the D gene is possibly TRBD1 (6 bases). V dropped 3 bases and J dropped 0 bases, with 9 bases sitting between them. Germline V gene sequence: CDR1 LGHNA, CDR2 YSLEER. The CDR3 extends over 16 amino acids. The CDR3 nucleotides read TGCGCCAGCAGCCACCTCAGGGGCTCTGGGGCCAACGTCCTGACTTTC. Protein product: CASSHLRGSGANVLTF.

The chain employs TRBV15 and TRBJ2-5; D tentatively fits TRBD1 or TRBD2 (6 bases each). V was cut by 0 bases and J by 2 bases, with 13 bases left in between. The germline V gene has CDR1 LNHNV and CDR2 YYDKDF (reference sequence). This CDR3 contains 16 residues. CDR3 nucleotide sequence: TGTGCCACCAGCAGAGATTGGGGGGCAGGACAAGAGACCCAGTACTTC. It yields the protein CATSRDWGAGQETQYF.

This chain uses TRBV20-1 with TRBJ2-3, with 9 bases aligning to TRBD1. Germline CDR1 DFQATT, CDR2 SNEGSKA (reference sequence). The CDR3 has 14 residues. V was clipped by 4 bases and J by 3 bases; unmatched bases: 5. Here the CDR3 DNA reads TGCAGTGCTAATTGGGGACAGGGAACAGATACGCAGTATTTT. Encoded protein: CSANWGQGTDTQYF.

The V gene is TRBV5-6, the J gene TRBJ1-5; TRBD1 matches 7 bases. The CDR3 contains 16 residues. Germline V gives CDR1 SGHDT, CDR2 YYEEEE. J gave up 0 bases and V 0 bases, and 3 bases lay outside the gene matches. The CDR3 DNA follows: TGTGCCAGCAGCTTGGGGACAGGCGATAGCAATCAGCCCCAGCATTTT. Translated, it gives CASSLGTGDSNQPQHF.

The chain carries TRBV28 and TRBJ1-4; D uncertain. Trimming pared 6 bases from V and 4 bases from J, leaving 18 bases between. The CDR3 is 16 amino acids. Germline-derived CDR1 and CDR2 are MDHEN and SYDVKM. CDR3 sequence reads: CASRAPRGGYNEKLFF. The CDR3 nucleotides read TGTGCCAGCAGGGCGCCCCGGGGAGGGTATAATGAAAAACTGTTTTTT.

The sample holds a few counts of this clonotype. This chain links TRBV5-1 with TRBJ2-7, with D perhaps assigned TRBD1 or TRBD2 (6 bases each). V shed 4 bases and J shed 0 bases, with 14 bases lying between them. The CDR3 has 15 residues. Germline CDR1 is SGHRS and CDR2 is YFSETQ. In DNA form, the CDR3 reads TGCGCCAGCAGCCGGACAGAAGCGGGCTCCTACGAGCAGTACTTC. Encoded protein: CASSRTEAGSYEQYF.

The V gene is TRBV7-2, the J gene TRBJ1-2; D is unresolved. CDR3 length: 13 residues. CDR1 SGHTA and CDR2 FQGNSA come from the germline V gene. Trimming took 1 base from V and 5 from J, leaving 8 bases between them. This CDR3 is CASSLGLRYGYTF. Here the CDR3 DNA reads TGTGCCAGCAGCTTAGGTCTGAGATATGGCTACACCTTC.

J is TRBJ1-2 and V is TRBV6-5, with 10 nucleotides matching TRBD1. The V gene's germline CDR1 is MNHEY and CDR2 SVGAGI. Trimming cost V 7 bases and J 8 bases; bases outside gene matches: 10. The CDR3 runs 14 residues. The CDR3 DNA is TGTGCCAGCACCTTAGACAGGGGGCGTGAGGGCTACACCTTC. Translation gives CASTLDRGREGYTF.

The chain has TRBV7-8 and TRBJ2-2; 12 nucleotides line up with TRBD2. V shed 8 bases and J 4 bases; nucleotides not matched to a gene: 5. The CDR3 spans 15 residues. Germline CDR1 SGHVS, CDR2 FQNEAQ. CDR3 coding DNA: TGTGCCAGCTCCCTAGCGGGGGGGCCCACCGGGGAGCTGTTTTTT. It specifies CASSLAGGPTGELFF.

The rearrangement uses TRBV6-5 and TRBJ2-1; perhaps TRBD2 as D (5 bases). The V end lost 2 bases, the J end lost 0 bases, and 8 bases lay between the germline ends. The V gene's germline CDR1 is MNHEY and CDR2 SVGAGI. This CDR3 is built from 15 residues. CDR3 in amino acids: CASSYEGPSYNEQFF. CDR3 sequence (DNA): TGTGCCAGCAGTTACGAGGGCCCCTCCTACAATGAGCAGTTCTTC.

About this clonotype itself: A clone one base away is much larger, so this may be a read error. The CDR3, as DNA: TGTACCAGCAGTTACCCAGGTTTCGCCTACGAGCAGTACTTC. Encoded protein: CTSSYPGFAYEQYF. This rearrangement joins TRBV6-2 or TRBV6-3 to TRBJ2-5; D gene uncertain. Judging by the DNA end, TRBJ2-7 fits better; the J call may be wrong. CDR1 and CDR2 from the germline V gene are MNHEY and SVGEGT. This CDR3 has 14 residues.

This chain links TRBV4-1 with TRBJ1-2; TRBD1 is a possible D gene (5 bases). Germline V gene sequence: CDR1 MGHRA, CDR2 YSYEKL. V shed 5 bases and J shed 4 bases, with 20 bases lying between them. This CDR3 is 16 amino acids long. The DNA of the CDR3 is TGCGCCAGCAGCTACGACCTTGGGTCAGGGAGCTATGGCTACACCTTC. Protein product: CASSYDLGSGSYGYTF.

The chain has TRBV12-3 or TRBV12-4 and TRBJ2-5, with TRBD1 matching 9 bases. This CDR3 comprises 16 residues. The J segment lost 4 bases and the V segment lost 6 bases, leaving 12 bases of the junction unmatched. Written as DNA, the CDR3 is TGTGCCAGCAGCTTACAGGGGACAGGGTGGAGAGAGACCCAGTACTTC. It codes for CASSLQGTGWRETQYF.

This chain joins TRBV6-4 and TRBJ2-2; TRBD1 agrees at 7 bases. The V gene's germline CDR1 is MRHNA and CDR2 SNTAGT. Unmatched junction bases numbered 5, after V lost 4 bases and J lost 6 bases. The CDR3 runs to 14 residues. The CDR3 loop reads CASSADRVAGELFF. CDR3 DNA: TGTGCCAGCAGTGCCGACAGGGTAGCCGGGGAGCTGTTTTTT.

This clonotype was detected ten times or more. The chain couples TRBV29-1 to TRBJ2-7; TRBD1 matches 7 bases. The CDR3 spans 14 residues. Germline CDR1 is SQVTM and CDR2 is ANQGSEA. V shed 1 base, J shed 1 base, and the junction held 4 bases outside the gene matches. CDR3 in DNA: TGCAGCGTTGAAGGGGCGACAGGGTCCTACGAGCAGTACTTC. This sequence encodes CSVEGATGSYEQYF.

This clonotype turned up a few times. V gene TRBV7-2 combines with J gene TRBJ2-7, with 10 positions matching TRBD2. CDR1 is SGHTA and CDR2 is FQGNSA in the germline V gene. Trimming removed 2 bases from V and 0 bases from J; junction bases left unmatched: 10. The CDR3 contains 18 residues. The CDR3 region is CASSLTWTSGASSYEQYF. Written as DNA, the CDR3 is TGTGCCAGCAGCTTAACCTGGACTAGCGGCGCGAGCTCCTACGAGCAGTACTTC.

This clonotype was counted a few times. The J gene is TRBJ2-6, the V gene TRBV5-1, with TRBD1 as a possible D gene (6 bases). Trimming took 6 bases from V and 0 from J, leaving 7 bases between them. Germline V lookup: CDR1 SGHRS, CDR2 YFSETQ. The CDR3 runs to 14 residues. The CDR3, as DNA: TGCGCCAGCACAGGGGCCTCTGGGGCCAACGTCCTGACTTTC. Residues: CASTGASGANVLTF.

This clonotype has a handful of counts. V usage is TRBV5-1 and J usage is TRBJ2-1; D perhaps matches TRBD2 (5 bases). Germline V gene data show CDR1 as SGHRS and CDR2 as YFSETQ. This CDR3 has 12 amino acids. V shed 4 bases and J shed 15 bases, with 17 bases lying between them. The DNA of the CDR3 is TGCGCCAGCAGCCCGGAGTCGGGGTTCCTGTTCTTC. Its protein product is CASSPESGFLFF.

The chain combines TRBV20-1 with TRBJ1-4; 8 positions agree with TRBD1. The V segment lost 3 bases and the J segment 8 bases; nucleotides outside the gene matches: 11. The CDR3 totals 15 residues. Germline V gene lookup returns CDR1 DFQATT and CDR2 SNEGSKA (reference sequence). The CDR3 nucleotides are TGCAGTGCTAGGACGTTGGGACAGGCCGGGGAAAAACTGTTTTTT. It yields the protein CSARTLGQAGEKLFF.

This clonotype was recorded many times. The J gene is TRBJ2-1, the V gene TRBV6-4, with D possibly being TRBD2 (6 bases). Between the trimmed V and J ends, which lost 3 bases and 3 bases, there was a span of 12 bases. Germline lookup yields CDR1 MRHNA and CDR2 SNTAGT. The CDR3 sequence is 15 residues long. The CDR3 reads CASSEYGGGYNEQFF. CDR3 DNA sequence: TGTGCCAGCAGTGAATACGGGGGAGGCTACAATGAGCAGTTCTTC.

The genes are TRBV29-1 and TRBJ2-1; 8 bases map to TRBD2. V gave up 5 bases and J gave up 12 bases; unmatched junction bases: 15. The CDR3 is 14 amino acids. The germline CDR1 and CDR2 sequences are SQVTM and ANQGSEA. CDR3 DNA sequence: TGCAGCGTTCCCTGGGGAGGCGGGGGGAGTCCGCAGTTCTTC. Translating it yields CSVPWGGGGSPQFF.

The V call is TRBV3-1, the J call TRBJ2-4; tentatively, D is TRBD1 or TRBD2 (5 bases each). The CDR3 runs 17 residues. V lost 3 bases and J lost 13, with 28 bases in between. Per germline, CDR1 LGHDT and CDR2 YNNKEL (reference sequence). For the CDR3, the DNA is TGTGCCAGCAGCCAGATTACAGGCGGACTTTCCTACAATGAGCAGTACTTC. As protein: CASSQITGGLSYNEQYF. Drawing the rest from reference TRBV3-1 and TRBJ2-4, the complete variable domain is DTAVSQTPKYLVTQMGNDKSIKCEQNLGHDTMYWYKQDSKKFLKIMFSYNNKELIINETVPNRFSPKSPDKAHLNLHINSLELGDSAVYFCASSQITGGLSYNEQYFGAGTRLSVL.